The clone carrying this TCR beta chain was detected many times. The record originates from a study of neurological immune-mediated disorders. The germline CDR1 and CDR2 sequences are MGHRA and YSYEKL. The CDR3 contains 16 residues. The ends lost 4 bases at V and 4 bases at J; junction bases unmatched: 12. TCRdb re-called the 5' RACE reads with MiXCR, one entry per CDR3 protein. The sample yields 55,000 to 70,000 distinct CDR3 sequences, around 5% seen once. This clonotype originated in a human donor with multiple sclerosis. The donor label of this sample is uncertain. The rearrangement uses TRBV4-1 and TRBJ2-7; the match to TRBD2 covers 8 bases. The sequencing input was PBMCs. CDR3 bases: TGCGCCAGCAGCCCGGGCCGGGGGGGGGCCGGGTACGAGCAGTACTTC. It translates to CASSPGRGGAGYEQYF.